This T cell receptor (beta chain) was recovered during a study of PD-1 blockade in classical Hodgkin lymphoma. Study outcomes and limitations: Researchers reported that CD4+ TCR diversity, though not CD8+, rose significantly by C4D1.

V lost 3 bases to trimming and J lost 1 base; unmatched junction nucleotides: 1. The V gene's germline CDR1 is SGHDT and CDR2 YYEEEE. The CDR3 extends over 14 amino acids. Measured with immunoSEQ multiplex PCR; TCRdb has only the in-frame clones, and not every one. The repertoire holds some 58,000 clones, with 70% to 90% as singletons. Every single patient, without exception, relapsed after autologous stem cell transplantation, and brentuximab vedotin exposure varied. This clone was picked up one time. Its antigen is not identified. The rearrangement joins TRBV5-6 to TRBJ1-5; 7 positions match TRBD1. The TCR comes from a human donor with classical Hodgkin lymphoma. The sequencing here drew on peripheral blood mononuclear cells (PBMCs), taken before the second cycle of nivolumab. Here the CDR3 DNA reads TGTGCCAGCAGCTCGGACAGGAGCAATCAGCCCCAGCATTTT. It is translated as CASSSDRSNQPQHF. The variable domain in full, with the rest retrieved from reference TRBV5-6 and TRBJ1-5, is DAGVTQSPTHLIKTRGQQVTLRCSPKSGHDTVSWYQQALGQGPQFIFQYYEEEERQRGNFPDRFSGHQFPNYSSELNVNALLLGDSALYLCASSSDRSNQPQHFGDGTRLSIL.